The next 2 T cell receptor beta chains were all read from a single sample in a study of cytomegalovirus exposure and HLA in healthy donors. Sequencing used immunoSEQ multiplex PCR; TCRdb keeps in-frame clones, though not all of them. The sample holds 55,000 to 75,000 clones, about 95% seen once. The sample was PBMCs. The receptor source for this set is a woman aged 18-35 years in good health and CMV-seropositive.

J is TRBJ1-5 and V is TRBV27, with TRBD1 as a possible D gene (6 bases). The CDR3 is 18 residues long. The germline V and J ends were trimmed by 2 bases and 4 bases, with 21 bases remaining between them. Germline V gives CDR1 MNHEY, CDR2 SMNVEV (reference sequence). The CDR3 bases are TGTGCCAGCAGTTTAAGGCCCCCCCGACAGGTCGGGAATCAGCCCCAGCATTTT. Translating it yields CASSLRPPRQVGNQPQHF.

The table lists this clone with a count of one. The rearrangement uses TRBV6-1 and TRBJ1-2; D remains ambiguous. V dropped 6 bases and J dropped 4 bases, with 12 bases sitting between them. The CDR3 loop spans 13 amino acids. Germline V gene data show CDR1 as MNHNS and CDR2 as SASEGT. The CDR3 DNA sequence: TGTGCCAGCAGGGAGGACCCTTTCTATGGCTACACCTTC. It yields the protein CASREDPFYGYTF.